These 11 T cell receptor beta chains originate from one sample sequenced in a study of blood T cell repertoires in COVID-19. Assay used: immunoSEQ multiplex PCR; TCRdb lists only in-frame clones, some missing. The data hold over 400,000 clones, with about 85% observed a single time. The sample consisted of PBMCs or T cells enriched from blood (not recorded which). Source of these receptors: a woman in her sixties or seventies who had recovered from COVID-19.

The CDR3 region is CASSPAGQVTDTQYF. Written as DNA, the CDR3 is TGTGCCAGCAGCCCTGCTGGACAGGTCACAGATACGCAGTATTTT. The gene calls are TRBV5-8 and TRBJ2-3; 7 bases are shared with TRBD1. The V and J ends lost 4 bases and 2 bases, in that order; junction bases with no gene match: 7. This CDR3 contains 15 residues. Germline V gene data show CDR1 as SGHTS and CDR2 as YDEGEE.

CDR3 nucleotide sequence: TGTGCCAGCAGCTTGATCGACAGGGACACAGATACGCAGTATTTT. As protein: CASSLIDRDTDTQYF. The rearrangement links TRBV5-6 to TRBJ2-3; 7 nucleotides match TRBD1. Germline trimming cut 1 base from V and 2 bases from J; bases unmatched to any gene: 4. This CDR3 has 15 residues. Germline V CDR1 and CDR2: SGHDT, YYEEEE.

J is TRBJ2-3 and V is TRBV3-1 (or the pseudogene TRBV3-2); TRBD2 matches 12 bases. The CDR3 has 16 amino acids. V gave up 4 bases and J gave up 0 bases; unmatched junction bases: 2. Germline values: CDR1 LGHDT, CDR2 YNNKEL (reference sequence). The CDR3 reads CASSPGLAGSTDTQYF. CDR3 nucleotide sequence: TGTGCCAGCAGCCCCGGACTAGCGGGGAGCACAGATACGCAGTATTTT.

The chain uses TRBV5-1 and TRBJ1-1; TRBD1 matches at 8 bases. Germline V CDR1 and CDR2: SGHRS, YFSETQ. Losses at the gene ends were 3 bases for V and 2 bases for J; bases not matched to a gene: 12. The CDR3 runs 17 residues. CDR3 in DNA: TGCGCCAGCAGCTGGTCCCAGGACAGGGAACCTAACACTGAAGCTTTCTTT. Protein: CASSWSQDREPNTEAFF.

Comments on this clone: Additional DNA sequences in this sample encode the identical CDR3. The chain uses TRBV14 and TRBJ1-2; D gene unclear. V gave up 1 base and J gave up 2 bases, with 5 bases separating them. Germline CDR1 reads SGHDN; CDR2 reads FVKESK. There are 13 residues in the CDR3. This CDR3 is CASSQGRNYGYTF. The CDR3, as DNA: TGTGCCAGCAGCCAAGGCCGGAACTATGGCTACACCTTC.

J is TRBJ2-5 and V is TRBV2; no reliable D call. V lost 6 bases, J lost 5 bases, and 10 bases lay in between. The germline CDR1 and CDR2 sequences are SNHLY and FYNNEI. CDR3 length equals 12 residues. The CDR3: CASRSTGETQYF. The CDR3 nucleotides read TGTGCCAGCAGATCCACCGGGGAGACCCAGTACTTC.

The chain employs TRBV5-1 and TRBJ1-3; D is possibly TRBD1 (6 bases). Trimming took off 2 bases at V and 9 bases at J, with 12 bases between the two ends. CDR1 SGHRS and CDR2 YFSETQ come from the germline V gene. The CDR3 spans 13 residues. CDR3 region: CASSLPGEGTIYF. CDR3 bases: TGCGCCAGCAGCTTACCAGGGGAAGGCACCATATATTTT.

V and J are TRBV7-9 and TRBJ1-1, with no clear D. Trimming stripped 5 bases from V and 4 bases from J, with 8 bases between. Germline assignment: CDR1 SEHNR and CDR2 FQNEAQ (reference sequence). This CDR3 spans 12 amino acids. This CDR3 reads CASSHPSTEAFF. DNA of the CDR3: TGTGCCAGCAGCCACCCGAGCACTGAAGCTTTCTTT.

The chain couples TRBV6-5 to TRBJ2-3; no clear D. Germline V gene data show CDR1 as MNHEY and CDR2 as SVGAGI. Trimming pared 0 bases from V and 2 bases from J, leaving 9 bases between. CDR3 size: 15 residues. CDR3 nucleotide sequence: TGTGCCAGCAGTTACTCATATGGCTTCACAGATACGCAGTATTTT. Translated, it gives CASSYSYGFTDTQYF.

V and J are TRBV28 and TRBJ1-5, with D uncertain. V lost 6 bases, J lost 0 bases, and 21 bases lay in between. Germline CDR1 MDHEN, CDR2 SYDVKM. This CDR3 comprises 18 residues. CDR3 protein: CASSISGQTPYSNQPQHF. CDR3 coding DNA: TGTGCCAGCAGCATTAGCGGGCAGACTCCTTATAGCAATCAGCCCCAGCATTTT.

V usage is TRBV9 and J usage is TRBJ2-1; a possible D gene is TRBD2 (5 bases). CDR3 length: 17 amino acids. The germline V gene has CDR1 SGDLS and CDR2 YYNGEE. Trimming left V 0 bases short and J 2 bases short, with 15 bases between. CDR3 bases: TGTGCCAGCAGCGTAGTGGGAGAACGGCCCCCCTACAATGAGCAGTTCTTC. It yields the protein CASSVVGERPPYNEQFF.